This record concerns one TCR beta chain sequence. Its antigen remains unidentified. No qualities accompany the bases; no much larger clone lies one base away. Using the deep immunoSEQ assay, TCR CDR3 regions were amplified from genomic DNA by multiplex PCR. For each cell subset, the extracted genomic DNA was distributed evenly across all wells of several immunoSEQ 96-well plates, and each plate served as one replicate. For sorted subsets, around 200 ng genomic DNA, equal to 30,000 to 35,000 T cell genomes, was loaded into each replicate PCR. The purified libraries were quantified using a Qubit 3.0 fluorometer, sized with a Bioanalyzer 2100, and then quantified again using the KAPA Library Quantification kit. Each immunoSEQ 96-well plate was sequenced on its own single-read 150-cycle Illumina NextSeq 550 flow cell. As for the original processing: Because the immunoSEQ output held only junctional sequences and lacked quality scores, the filtering could not match the filtering applied to full-length reads. Sequences were annotated with PyIR, a Python wrapper for IgBLAST v1.9, using IMGT germline references to assign V/J genes and CDR3. Reads were removed for weak V/J assignments (E-value above 1e-6), missing CDR3, stop codons, out-of-frame junctions, or ambiguous translated residues. A V3J clonotype was defined by an identical inferred V gene, J gene, and CDR3 amino acid sequence. Percentage overlap between repertoires was calculated by dividing the number of shared unique clonotypes by the size of the smaller repertoire. Repertoire richness was assessed with RTK rarefaction, the Chao1 estimator, and Recon v2.1 estimates of unobserved clonotypes. Generation probabilities for all TCRbeta clonotypes obtained by the gDNA method from a handful of donors were computed using OLGA. What TCRdb holds here is the immuneACCESS table cut down to in-frame rearrangements. Part of the clones is not present; checked against another copy, under half of the missing clones reflect an unresolved V gene, and the others are unexplained. That table furnishes V, J and clone size, whereas the DNA furnished D and trimming. In this sample the table shows roughly 600,000 clones, 95% to 98% of which occur a single time. The ten largest clones capture 0.3% of the sample.

CD8 naive samples were obtained by positive selection for CCR7 among CD45RO-negative cells, yielding a CD45RA+CCR7+ population from which TemRA cells were excluded. Donors were healthy HIV-negative adults with no recently reported acute infections or vaccinations. All donors were Caucasian adults living in Nashville, Tennessee, USA. Blood was collected by leukapheresis, and PBMCs were isolated by Ficoll-Histopaque density gradient centrifugation and then cryopreserved in liquid nitrogen vapor phase. Analytical flow cytometry was used to check the purity and quantity of each magnetically sorted T cell population. Genomic DNA was isolated from each sorted fraction and quantified by UV absorbance on a Nanodrop 2000c. The CDR3 covers 13 residues, taking in both the cysteine and the phenylalanine. Left in the record is the CDR3 DNA by itself, 39 bases read in frame from the first base. CDR1 and CDR2, per the germline V gene, are MNHEY and SVGAGI. V loses 6 bases of germline sequence and J loses 3 bases, and the interval between the two ends is 11 bases.

The data were obtained in a study of shared clonotypes between healthy human individuals (dated by TCRdb to between 2020 and 2021). The study in broad terms: The cohort included three men and a couple of women between 18 and 49 years of age. For each donor, CD4 naive and CD4 memory were each given three plates, CD8 naive was given two plates, and CD8 memory was given one plate. Blood TCR repertoires of several healthy adults were deeply sequenced to estimate repertoire size and the extent of clonotype sharing between individuals. To increase sequencing depth and limit assay-specific biases, TCR repertoire library preparation and sequencing were carried out by different laboratories using diverse techniques. Each donor's leukapheresis produced roughly between about 0.9 and 9.5 billion PBMCs.

Findings and caveats that apply to the study as a whole: Because the study included a small number of donors, the genetic and exposure-history diversity represented was limited. Estimated clonotype richness was generally larger for naive than for memory subsets. Pairwise subsampling led to the expectation that sequencing depth would affect the degree of clonotype sharing among donors. Sampling was restricted to blood, and TCR repertoires in tissue are likely to differ from TCR repertoires in blood. Across a few donors, approximately 5% of naive CD4, roughly 3.5% of naive CD8, about 2.3% of memory CD4, and around 0.4% of memory CD8 clonotypes were shared. Rarefaction of sorted-subset datasets indicated incomplete sequencing despite the large sequencing depth. Clonotypes shared by all four sorted-subset donors showed higher generation probabilities than non-shared clonotypes.

The sequence is built from TRBV6-5 and TRBJ1-1; too little of a D gene remains to name it. Sequencing was performed on naive CD8+ T cells sorted from blood. This specimen's cell subset or site label, per the study, means: CD45RA+CCR7+. This TCR came from a man younger than 45 in good health. The nucleotide sequence reads as follows: TGTGCCAGCAGCCTTACCATGGACACTGAAGCTTTCTTT. Its protein is CASSLTMDTEAFF.